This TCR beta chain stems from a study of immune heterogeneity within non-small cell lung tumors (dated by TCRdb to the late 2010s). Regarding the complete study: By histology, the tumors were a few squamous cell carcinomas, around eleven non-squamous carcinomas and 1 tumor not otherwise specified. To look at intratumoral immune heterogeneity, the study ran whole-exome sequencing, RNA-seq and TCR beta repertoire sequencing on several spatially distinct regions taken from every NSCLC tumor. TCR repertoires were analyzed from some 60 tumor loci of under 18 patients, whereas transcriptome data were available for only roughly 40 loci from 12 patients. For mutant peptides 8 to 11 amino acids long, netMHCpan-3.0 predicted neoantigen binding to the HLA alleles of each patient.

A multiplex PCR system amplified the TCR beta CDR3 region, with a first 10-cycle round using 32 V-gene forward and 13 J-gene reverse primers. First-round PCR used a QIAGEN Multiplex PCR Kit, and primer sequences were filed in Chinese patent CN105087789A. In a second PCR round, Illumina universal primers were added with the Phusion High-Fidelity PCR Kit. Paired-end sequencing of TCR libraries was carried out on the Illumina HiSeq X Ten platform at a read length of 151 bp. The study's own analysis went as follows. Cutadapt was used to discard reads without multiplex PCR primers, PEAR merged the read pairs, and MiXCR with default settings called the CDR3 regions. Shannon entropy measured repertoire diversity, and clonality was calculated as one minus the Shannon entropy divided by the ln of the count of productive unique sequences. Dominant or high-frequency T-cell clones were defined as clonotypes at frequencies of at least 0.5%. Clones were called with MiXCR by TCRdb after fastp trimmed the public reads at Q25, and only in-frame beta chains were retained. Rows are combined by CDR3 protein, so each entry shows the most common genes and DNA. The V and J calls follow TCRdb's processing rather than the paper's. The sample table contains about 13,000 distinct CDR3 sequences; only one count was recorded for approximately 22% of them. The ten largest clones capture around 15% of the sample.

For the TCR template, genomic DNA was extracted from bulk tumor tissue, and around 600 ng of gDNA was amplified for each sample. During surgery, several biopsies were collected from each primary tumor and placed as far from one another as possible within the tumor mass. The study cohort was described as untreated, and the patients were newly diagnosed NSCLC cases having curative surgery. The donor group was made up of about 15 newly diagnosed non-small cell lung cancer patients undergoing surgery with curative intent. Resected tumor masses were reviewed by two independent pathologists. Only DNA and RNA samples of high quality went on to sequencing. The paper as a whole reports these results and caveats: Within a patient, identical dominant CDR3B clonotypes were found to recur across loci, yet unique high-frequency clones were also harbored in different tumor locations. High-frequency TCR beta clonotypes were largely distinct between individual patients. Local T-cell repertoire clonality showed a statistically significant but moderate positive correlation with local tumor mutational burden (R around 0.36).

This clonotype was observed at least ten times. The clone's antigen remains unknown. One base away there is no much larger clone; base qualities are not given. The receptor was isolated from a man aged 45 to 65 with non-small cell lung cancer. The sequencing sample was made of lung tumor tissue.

The sequenced DNA is TGTGCCAGCAGCCCGGGGGTTCAGCCCCAGCATTTT. This sequence encodes CASSPGVQPQHF. The V and J genes are TRBV6-1 and TRBJ1-5, and possibly TRBD1, on 5 matching bases. The junction carries 9 bases between V and J, which are trimmed by 6 bases and 6 bases respectively. The germline V gene supplies CDR1 MNHNS and CDR2 SASEGT. Measured from the cysteine to the phenylalanine, the CDR3 is 12 residues long. Only the CDR3 portion is preserved as DNA: 36 bases, with reading frame beginning at the first base.